The present T cell receptor beta chain was sequenced within a study of shared T cell receptors in the human thymus. Losses at the gene ends were 5 bases for V and 8 bases for J; bases not matched to a gene: 9. Germline loops: CDR1 SGHTA, CDR2 FQGNSA. CDR3 length: 15 residues. Here immunoSEQ multiplex PCR was the method, and the copy in TCRdb shows in-frame clones only, minus some. Of 700,000 or so clones in the sample, 70% to 90% were seen once. These data were also filed under a second study, of human thymus T cells. That paper adds: Usage of V and J genes appeared biased in thymic and blood repertoires.

The V call is TRBV7-2, the J call TRBJ1-2, with 12 bases aligning to TRBD1. Sequencing used thymocytes. This sequence was found in a girl under two years old with a congenital heart defect. The CDR3 DNA reads TGTGCCAGCAGCCCCCGGGACAGGGGGCAGGGCGGCTACACCTTC. This codes for CASSPRDRGQGGYTF. Drawing the rest from reference TRBV7-2 and TRBJ1-2, the complete variable domain is GAGVSQSPSNKVTEKGKDVELRCDPISGHTALYWYRQSLGQGLEFLIYFQGNSAPDKSGLPSDRFSAERTGGSVSTLTIQRTQQEDSAVYLCASSPRDRGQGGYTFGSGTRLTVV.